This T cell receptor (beta chain) was found in a study of spatial heterogeneity in lung cancer. The overall study: Untreated early-stage non-small cell lung cancer patients, over 55 in total, were the donors. At a median of about 26 months after resection, follow-up PBMC samples were sequenced when available. Broader study findings: Among blood samples, ubiquitous expanded tumor TCRs appeared more at resection than at follow-up.

Using its own MiXCR run on the 5' RACE reads, TCRdb lists one record per CDR3 protein. The repertoire includes about 120,000 distinct CDR3 sequences, 10% to 15% of them detected once, and approximately 17% sits in the top ten. The sample's time point: blood at routine non-recurrence follow-up after resection. The sequenced material consisted of unsorted whole RNA from tumor, nontumor lung or frozen PBMC. A remark on this clonotype: The antigen is unknown.

The ends were cut back, 8 bases at V and 5 bases at J, with 19 bases in the middle. The CDR3 totals 15 residues. Per the germline V gene, CDR1 is MNHEY and CDR2 is SVGEGT. This rearrangement joins TRBV6-2 or TRBV6-3 to TRBJ1-5; D might be TRBD1 (5 bases). This TCR was recovered from a male donor with early-stage non-small cell lung cancer. Here the sequenced sample was PBMCs, taken at follow-up. CDR3 amino acids: CASEARAGGYQPQHF. Written as DNA, the CDR3 is TGTGCCAGCGAAGCGAGGGCGGGGGGTTATCAGCCCCAGCATTTT.